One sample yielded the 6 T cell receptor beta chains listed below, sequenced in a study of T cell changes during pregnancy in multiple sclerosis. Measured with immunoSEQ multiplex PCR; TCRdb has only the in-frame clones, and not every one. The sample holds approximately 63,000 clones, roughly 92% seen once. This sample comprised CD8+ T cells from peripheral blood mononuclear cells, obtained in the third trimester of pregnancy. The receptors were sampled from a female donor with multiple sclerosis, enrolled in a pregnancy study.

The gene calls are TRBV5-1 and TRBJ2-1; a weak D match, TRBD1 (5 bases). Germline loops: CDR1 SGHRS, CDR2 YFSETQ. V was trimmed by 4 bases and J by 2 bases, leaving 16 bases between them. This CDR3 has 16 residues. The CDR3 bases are TGCGCCAGCAGCCCGAGCCAGGGAAAAACCTACAATGAGCAGTTCTTC. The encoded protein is CASSPSQGKTYNEQFF.

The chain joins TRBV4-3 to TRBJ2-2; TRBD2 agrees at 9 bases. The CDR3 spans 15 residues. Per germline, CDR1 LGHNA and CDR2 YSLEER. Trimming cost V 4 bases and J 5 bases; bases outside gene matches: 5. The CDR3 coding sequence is TGCGCCAGCAGCCCCACGCGGGGGGGAACCGGGGAGCTGTTTTTT. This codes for CASSPTRGGTGELFF.

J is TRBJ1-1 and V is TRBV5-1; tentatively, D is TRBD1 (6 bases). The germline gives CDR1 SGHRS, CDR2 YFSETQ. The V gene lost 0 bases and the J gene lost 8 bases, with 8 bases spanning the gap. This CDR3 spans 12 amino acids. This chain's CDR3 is CASSLEGEEAFF. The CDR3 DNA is TGCGCCAGCAGCTTGGAGGGGGAGGAAGCTTTCTTT.

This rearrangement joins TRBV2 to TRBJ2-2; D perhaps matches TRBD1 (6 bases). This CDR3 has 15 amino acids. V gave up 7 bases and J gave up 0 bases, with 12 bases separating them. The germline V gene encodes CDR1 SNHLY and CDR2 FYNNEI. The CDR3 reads CASKTDSANTGELFF. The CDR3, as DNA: TGTGCCAGCAAAACGGACAGCGCGAACACCGGGGAGCTGTTTTTT.

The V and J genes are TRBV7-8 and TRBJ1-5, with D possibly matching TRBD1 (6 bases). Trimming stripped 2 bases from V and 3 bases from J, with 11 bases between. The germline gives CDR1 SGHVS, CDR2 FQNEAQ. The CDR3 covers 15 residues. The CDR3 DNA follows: TGTGCCAGCAGCTTAACAGGGAATGACAATCAGCCCCAGCATTTT. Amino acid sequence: CASSLTGNDNQPQHF.

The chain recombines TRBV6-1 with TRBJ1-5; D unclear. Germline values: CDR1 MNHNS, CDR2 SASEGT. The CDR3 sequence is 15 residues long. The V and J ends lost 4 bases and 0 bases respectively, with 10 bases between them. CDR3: CASSVRRASNQPQHF. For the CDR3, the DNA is TGTGCCAGCAGTGTACGGCGGGCTAGCAATCAGCCCCAGCATTTT.